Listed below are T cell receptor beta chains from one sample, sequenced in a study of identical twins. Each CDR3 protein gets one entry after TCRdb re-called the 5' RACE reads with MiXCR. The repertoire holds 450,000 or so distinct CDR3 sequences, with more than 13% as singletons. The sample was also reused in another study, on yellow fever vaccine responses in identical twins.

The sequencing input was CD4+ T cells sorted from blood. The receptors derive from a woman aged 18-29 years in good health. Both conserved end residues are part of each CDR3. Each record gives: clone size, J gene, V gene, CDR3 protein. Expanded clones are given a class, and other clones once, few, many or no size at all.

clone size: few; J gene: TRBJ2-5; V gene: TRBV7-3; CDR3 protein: CASSSDWQETQYF
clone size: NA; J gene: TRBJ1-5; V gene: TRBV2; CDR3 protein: CASRLQGGNQPQHF
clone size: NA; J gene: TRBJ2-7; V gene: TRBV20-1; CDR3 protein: CSAVGTGAYEQYF
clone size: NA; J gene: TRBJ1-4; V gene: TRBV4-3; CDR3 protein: CASSQQGFRNEKLFF
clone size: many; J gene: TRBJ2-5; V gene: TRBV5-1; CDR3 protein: CASCREINTETQYF
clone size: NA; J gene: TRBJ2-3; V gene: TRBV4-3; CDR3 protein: CASSQDLPTDTQYF
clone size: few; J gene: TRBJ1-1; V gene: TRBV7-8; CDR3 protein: CASRRKDRDFWRNTEAFF
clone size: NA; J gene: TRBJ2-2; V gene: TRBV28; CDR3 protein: CASSPRRLGIGELFF
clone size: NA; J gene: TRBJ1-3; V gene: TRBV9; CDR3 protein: CASSVGQGTGNTIYF
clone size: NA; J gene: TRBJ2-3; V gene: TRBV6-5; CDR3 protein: CASSYSTAGSTDTQYF
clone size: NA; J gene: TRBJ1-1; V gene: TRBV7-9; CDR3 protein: CASIFWGANTEAFF
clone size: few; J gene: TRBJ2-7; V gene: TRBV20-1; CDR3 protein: CSIGGQVRREQYF
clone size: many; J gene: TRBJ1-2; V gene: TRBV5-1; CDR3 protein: CASSFGREEPGYTF
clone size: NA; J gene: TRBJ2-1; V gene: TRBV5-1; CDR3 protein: CASSLVGLSNEQFF
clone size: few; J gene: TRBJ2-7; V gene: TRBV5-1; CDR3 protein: CASSGQGGVYEQYF
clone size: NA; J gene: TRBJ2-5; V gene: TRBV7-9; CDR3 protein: CASSFGRGGRFQETQYF
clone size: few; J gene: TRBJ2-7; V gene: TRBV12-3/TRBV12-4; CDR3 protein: CASSFPPAGRYEQYF
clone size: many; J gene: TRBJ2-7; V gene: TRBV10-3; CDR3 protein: CAMGPHEGNEQYF
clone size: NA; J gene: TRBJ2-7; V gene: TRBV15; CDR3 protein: CATSHTLSADDEQYF
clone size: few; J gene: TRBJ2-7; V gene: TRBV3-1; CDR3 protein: CASSQAAYEQYF
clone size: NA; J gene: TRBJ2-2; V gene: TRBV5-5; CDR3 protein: CASSFSGGADTGELFF
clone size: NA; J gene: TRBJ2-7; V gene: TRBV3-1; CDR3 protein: CASSQDRYLQAGKKHEQYF
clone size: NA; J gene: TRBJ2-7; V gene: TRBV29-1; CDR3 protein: CSVSGEAYEQYF
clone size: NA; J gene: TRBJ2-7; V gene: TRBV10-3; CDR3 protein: CAISEEGASYEQYF
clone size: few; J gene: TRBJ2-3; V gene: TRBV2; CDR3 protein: CARGGSGGQDTQYF
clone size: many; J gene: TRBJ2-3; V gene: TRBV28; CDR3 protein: CASSLRSDPTDTQYF
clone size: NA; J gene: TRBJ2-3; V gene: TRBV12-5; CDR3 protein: CASGPGLAGGTDTQYF
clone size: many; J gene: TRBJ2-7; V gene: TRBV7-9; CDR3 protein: CASNAPGQGHYEQYF
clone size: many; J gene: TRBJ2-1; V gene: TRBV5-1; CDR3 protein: CASSLDGAARSNSYNEQFF
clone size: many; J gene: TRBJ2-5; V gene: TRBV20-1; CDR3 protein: CSAKSGSSDETQYF
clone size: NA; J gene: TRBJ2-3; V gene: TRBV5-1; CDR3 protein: CASSPGLAGSSTDTQYF
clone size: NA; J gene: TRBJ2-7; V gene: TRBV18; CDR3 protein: CASSLSDRANEQYF
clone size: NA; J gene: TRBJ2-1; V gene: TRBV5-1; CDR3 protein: CATGPGVSSYNEQFF
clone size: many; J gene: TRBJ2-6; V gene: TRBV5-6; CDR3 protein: CAGGTGNSGANVLTF
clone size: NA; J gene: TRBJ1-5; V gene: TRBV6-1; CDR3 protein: CASSADRGGKPQHF
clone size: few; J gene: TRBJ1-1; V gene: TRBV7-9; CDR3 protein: CASSLAGVTEAFF
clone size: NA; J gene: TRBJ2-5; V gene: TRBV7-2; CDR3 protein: CASNKGELAGKETQYF
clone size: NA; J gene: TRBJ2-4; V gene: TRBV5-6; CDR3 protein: CASSLDGVMVQYF
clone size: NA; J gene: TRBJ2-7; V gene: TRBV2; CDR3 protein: CASRPQSAVDEQYF
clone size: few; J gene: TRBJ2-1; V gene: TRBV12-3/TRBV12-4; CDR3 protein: CASSRSLRDSGREQFF
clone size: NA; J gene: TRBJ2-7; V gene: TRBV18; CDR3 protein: CASSPINEVSQYF
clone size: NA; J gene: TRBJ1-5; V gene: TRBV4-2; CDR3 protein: CASSQGASEHQPQHF
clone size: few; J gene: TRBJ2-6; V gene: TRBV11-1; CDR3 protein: CASSFAAGRVSGANVLTF
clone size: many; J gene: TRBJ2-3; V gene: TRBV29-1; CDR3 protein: CSVVGGTGLSSDTQYF
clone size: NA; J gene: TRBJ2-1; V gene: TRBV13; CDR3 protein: CASSSTGSNEQFF
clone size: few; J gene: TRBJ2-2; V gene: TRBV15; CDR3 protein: CATSRASGVGTGELFF
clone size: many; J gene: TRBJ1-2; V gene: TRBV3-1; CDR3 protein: CASSLTGSSGYTF
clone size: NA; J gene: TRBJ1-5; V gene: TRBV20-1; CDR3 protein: CSALPPGNQPQHF
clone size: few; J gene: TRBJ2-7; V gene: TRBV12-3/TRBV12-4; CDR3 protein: CASSFVGTSGLSYEQYF
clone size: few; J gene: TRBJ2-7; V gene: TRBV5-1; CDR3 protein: CASRFDQGAGDEQYF
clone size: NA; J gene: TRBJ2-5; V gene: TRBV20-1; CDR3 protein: CSARGGIFLETQYF
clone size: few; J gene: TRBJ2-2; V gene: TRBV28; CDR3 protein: CASRRDYPGELFF
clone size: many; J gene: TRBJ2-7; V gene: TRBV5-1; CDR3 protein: CASSSGTGTGILNYEQYF